The 11 T cell receptor beta chains presented below share a single source sample, sequenced in a study of cytomegalovirus exposure and HLA in healthy donors. Researchers ran the PCR with 60 Vbeta and 13 Jbeta primers. The method was immunoSEQ multiplex PCR; TCRdb's version includes in-frame clones alone and lacks a portion of them. The data show around 190,000 clones, roughly four fifths seen once. Sequencing input: PBMCs. The receptors were sampled from a man younger than 35 in good health and CMV-seronegative.

V gene TRBV28 combines with J gene TRBJ1-5, with D possibly matching TRBD1 (5 bases). From germline, CDR1 is MDHEN and CDR2 SYDVKM. The CDR3 is made up of 13 amino acids. V lost 7 bases and J 7 bases, leaving 14 bases between the germline ends. CDR3 coding DNA: TGTGCCAGCACCCAGGGAGGGATACAGCCCCAGCATTTT. This codes for CASTQGGIQPQHF.

The chain has TRBV7-6 and TRBJ2-7; maybe TRBD1 (6 bases). The V end lost 1 base, the J end lost 3 bases, and 7 bases lay between the germline ends. Germline CDR1 SGHVS, CDR2 FNYEAQ. CDR3 length: 13 amino acids. The CDR3 loop reads CASSLGGHYEQYF. Here the CDR3 DNA reads TGTGCCAGCAGCTTAGGGGGGCACTACGAGCAGTACTTC.

V gene TRBV28 combines with J gene TRBJ1-2, with TRBD1 as a possible D gene (6 bases). The V and J ends lost 6 bases and 5 bases respectively, with 28 bases between them. The CDR3 is 18 residues long. Germline lookup yields CDR1 MDHEN and CDR2 SYDVKM. The CDR3 reads CASSSPVVTGDPFYGYTF. The CDR3 DNA reads TGTGCCAGCAGCTCTCCGGTAGTGACAGGAGATCCTTTTTATGGCTACACCTTC.

This clone has more than one count but fewer than ten. The rearrangement uses TRBV6-4 and TRBJ2-3, with D perhaps TRBD2 (5 bases). The CDR3 contains 14 residues. The germline gives CDR1 MRHNA, CDR2 SNTAGT. Trimming shortened V by 2 bases and J by 3 bases, and 9 bases separated the two germline ends. The CDR3 loop reads CASSDIRGTDTQYF. As DNA, the CDR3 is TGTGCCAGCAGTGACATTAGAGGGACAGATACGCAGTATTTT.

The CDR3 loop reads CASSQGYFGVVQEQYF. The CDR3 DNA sequence: TGCGCCAGCAGCCAAGGGTATTTTGGTGTCGTCCAGGAGCAGTACTTC. The chain couples TRBV4-3 to TRBJ2-7; no reliable D call. CDR3 length equals 16 residues. The germline V and J ends were trimmed by 1 base and 7 bases, with 20 bases remaining between them. The germline gives CDR1 LGHNA, CDR2 YSLEER.

This chain uses TRBV10-3 with TRBJ1-1; D is undetermined. The ends were cut back, 0 bases at V and 6 bases at J, with 5 bases in the middle. This CDR3 comprises 12 residues. Germline CDR1 reads ENHRY; CDR2 reads SYGVKD. CDR3 DNA sequence: TGTGCCATCAGTGAGTCAGCCGCTGAAGCTTTCTTT. Translation: CAISESAAEAFF.

The chain couples TRBV19 to TRBJ1-4; TRBD1 aligns across 9 bases. This CDR3 region has 14 residues. The junction had 5 bases not matched to a gene; V was cut back by 7 bases and J by 5 bases. Germline V gene sequence: CDR1 LNHDA, CDR2 SQIVND (reference sequence). The CDR3 DNA reads as TGTGCCAGTAAAACCGGGACAGGGAATGAAAAACTGTTTTTT. Translated, it gives CASKTGTGNEKLFF.

This chain links TRBV28 with TRBJ1-2; TRBD1 agrees at 9 bases. The CDR3 consists of 15 residues. V dropped 6 bases and J dropped 2; count of bases not matched to a gene: 7. Germline lookup yields CDR1 MDHEN and CDR2 SYDVKM. The CDR3, as DNA: TGTGCCAGCAGACCTACCGGGACAGGGAACTATGGCTACACCTTC. It translates to CASRPTGTGNYGYTF.

CDR3 in amino acids: CASSQVGGSTSDTQYF. The CDR3 DNA sequence: TGCGCCAGCAGCCAAGTGGGCGGGAGTACTTCAGATACGCAGTATTTT. This chain uses TRBV4-3 with TRBJ2-3; 7 positions agree with TRBD2. CDR3 length: 16 amino acids. In germline, CDR1 is LGHNA, CDR2 YSLEER. The V and J ends lost 1 base and 4 bases, in that order; junction bases with no gene match: 8.

The gene calls are TRBV18 and TRBJ1-4; maybe TRBD1 (5 bases). V lost 2 bases to trimming and J lost 10 bases, with 17 bases between them. The CDR3 sequence is 15 residues long. Germline-derived CDR1 and CDR2 are KGHSH and LQKENI. The CDR3: CASSPRVGREGKLFF. In DNA, the CDR3 is TGTGCCAGCTCACCAAGGGTCGGCAGGGAGGGAAAACTGTTTTTT.

The chain combines TRBV5-6 with TRBJ2-5; possible D gene TRBD1, 5 bases. The CDR3 spans 13 residues. Germline assignment: CDR1 SGHDT and CDR2 YYEEEE. Trimming removed 0 bases from V and 5 bases from J, with 8 bases in between. The CDR3, as DNA: TGTGCCAGCAGCTTGGGGGGCCCCGAGACCCAGTACTTC. Protein: CASSLGGPETQYF.